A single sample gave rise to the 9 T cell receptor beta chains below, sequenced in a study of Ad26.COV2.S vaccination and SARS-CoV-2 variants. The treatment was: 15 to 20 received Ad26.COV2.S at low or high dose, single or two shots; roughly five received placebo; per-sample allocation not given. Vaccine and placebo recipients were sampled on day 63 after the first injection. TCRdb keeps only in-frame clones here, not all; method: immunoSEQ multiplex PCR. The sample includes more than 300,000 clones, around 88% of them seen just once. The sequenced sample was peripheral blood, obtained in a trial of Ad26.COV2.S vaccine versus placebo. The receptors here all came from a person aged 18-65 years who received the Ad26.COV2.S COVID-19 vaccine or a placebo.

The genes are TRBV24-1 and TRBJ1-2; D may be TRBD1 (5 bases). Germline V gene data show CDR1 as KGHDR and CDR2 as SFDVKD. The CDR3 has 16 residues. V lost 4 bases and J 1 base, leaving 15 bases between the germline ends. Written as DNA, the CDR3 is TGTGCCACCAGTGACCCCCCCAGGGAATTTAACTATGGCTACACCTTC. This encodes CATSDPPREFNYGYTF.

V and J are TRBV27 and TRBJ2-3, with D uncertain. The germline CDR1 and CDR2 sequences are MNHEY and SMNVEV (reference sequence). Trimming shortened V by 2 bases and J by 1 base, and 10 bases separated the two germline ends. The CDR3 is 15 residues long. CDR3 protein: CASSLGDRGTDTQYF. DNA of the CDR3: TGTGCCAGCAGTTTAGGCGATAGGGGCACAGATACGCAGTATTTT.

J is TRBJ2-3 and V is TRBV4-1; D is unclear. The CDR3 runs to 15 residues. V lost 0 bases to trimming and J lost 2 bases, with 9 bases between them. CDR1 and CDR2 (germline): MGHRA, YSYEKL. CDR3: CASSQDPYLTDTQYF. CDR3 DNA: TGCGCCAGCAGCCAAGATCCTTATCTCACAGATACGCAGTATTTT.

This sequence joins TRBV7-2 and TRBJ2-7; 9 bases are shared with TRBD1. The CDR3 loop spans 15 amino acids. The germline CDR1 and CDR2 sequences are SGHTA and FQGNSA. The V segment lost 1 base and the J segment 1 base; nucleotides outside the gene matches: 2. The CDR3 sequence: CASSLVGTGSYEQYF. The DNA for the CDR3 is TGTGCCAGCAGCTTAGTAGGGACAGGGTCCTACGAGCAGTACTTC.

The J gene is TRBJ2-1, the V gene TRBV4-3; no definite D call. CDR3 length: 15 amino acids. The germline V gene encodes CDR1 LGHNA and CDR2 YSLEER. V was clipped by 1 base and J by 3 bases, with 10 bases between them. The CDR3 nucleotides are TGCGCCAGCAGCCAAGTACTGACCGTCTACAATGAGCAGTTCTTC. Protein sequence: CASSQVLTVYNEQFF.

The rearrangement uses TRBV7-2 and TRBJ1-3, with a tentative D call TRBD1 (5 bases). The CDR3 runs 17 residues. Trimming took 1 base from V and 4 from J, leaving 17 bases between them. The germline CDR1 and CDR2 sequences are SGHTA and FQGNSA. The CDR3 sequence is CASSLEGIAGPGNTIYF. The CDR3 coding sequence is TGTGCCAGCAGCTTAGAGGGCATCGCGGGACCGGGAAACACCATATATTTT.

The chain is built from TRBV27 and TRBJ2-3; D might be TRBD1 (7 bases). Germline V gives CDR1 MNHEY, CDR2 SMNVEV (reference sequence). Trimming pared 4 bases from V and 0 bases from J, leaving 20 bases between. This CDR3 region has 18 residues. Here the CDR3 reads CASSSPGGSKESTDTQYF. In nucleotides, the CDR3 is TGTGCCAGCAGTTCCCCAGGGGGGAGCAAGGAGAGCACAGATACGCAGTATTTT.

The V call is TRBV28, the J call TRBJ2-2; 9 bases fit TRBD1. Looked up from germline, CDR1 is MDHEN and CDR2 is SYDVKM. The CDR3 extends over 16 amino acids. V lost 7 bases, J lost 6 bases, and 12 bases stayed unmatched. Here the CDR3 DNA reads TGTGCCAGCACGGTATTGGGGACAGGGTGGTCCGGGGAGCTGTTTTTT. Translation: CASTVLGTGWSGELFF.

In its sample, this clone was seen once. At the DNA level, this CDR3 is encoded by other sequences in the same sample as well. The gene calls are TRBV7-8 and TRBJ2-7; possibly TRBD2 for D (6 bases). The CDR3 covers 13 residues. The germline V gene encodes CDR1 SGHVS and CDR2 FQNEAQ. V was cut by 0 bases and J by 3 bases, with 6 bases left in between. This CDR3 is CASSLAGGYEQYF. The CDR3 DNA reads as TGTGCCAGCAGCTTAGCGGGGGGCTACGAGCAGTACTTC.